The clone carrying this T cell receptor (beta chain) has a single count. This sample was included in a study of blood T cell repertoires in COVID-19. Study information: There were acute and convalescent COVID-19 samples, and they came from the United States, Italy and Spain. Sample material is recorded as cDNA or gDNA derived from T cells, B-cell-depleted T cells, or PBMCs.

As handled by the study authors: Researchers report that nucleated cell counts were estimated from reference gene primer amplification. Method: immunoSEQ multiplex PCR; TCRdb's copy keeps in-frame clones and lacks some. The DNA was the basis for D and trimming; V, J and clone size are from that table. The table lists tens of thousands of clones, about nine tenths of them singletons, with 2% to 3% in the top ten. Trimming cost V 0 bases and J 5 bases, with 10 bases left between them. The CDR3 loop spans 14 amino acids. CDR1 and CDR2 (germline): LNHNV, YYDKDF (reference sequence). The sequence was obtained from a man over 45 with acute or convalescent COVID-19. Source material: peripheral blood. The V call is TRBV15, the J call TRBJ1-2, with D possibly TRBD1 on 6 matching bases. The CDR3 bases are TGTGCCACCAGCAGAGATATAACAGGGTATGGCTACACCTTC. Protein product: CATSRDITGYGYTF. The full variable domain, in which reference TRBV15 and TRBJ1-2 provide the parts outside the CDR3, is DAMVIQNPRYQVTQFGKPVTLSCSQTLNHNVMYWYQQKSSQAPKLLFHYYDKDFNNEADTPDNFQSRRPNTSFCFLDIRSPGLGDTAMYLCATSRDITGYGYTFGSGTRLTVV.